The rows below give T cell receptor beta chains drawn from one sample of a study of identifying expanded T cells in peripheral blood. Assay: immunoSEQ multiplex PCR; the TCRdb copy retains only in-frame clones and omits some. Among under 150,000 clones listed, around 84% were seen once. The source material was blood. These receptor sequences come from a person between 18 and 75 years old in good health. The CDR3 runs from the conserved cysteine through the conserved F or W. The D gene is left open where the match is weak. Some rows have no size entry. The others give once, few or many, or a class for an expanded clone.

abundance,d_gene,j_gene,v_gene,CDR3aa,CDR3nt
few,TRBD1,TRBJ1-2,TRBV2,CASSARTGVNGYTF,TGTGCCAGCAGTGCACGGACAGGAGTGAATGGCTACACCTTC
NA,NA,TRBJ1-2,TRBV7-2,CASSLMRTAHGYTF,TGTGCCAGCAGCTTAATGAGGACAGCCCATGGCTACACCTTC
NA,NA,TRBJ2-3,TRBV7-9,CASSFGGDTQYF,TGTGCCAGCAGCTTCGGAGGCGATACGCAGTATTTT
NA,NA,TRBJ1-5,TRBV5-1,CASSLDTGPHQPQHF,TGCGCCAGCAGCTTGGACACAGGGCCCCATCAGCCCCAGCATTTT
NA,NA,TRBJ1-2,TRBV4-3,CASSQEKWAGVYGYTF,TGCGCCAGCAGCCAAGAAAAGTGGGCCGGCGTCTATGGCTACACCTTC
NA,TRBD1,TRBJ1-5,TRBV2,CASSEAPFRGPSRGSNQPQHF,TGTGCCAGCAGTGAAGCCCCATTCAGGGGGCCCTCCCGAGGGAGCAATCAGCCCCAGCATTTT
NA,NA,TRBJ1-6,TRBV11-2,CASKWDGNSPLHF,TGTGCCAGCAAATGGGACGGGAATTCACCCCTCCACTTT
NA,TRBD1,TRBJ2-7,TRBV7-8,CASSLGTGVLYEQYF,TGTGCCAGCAGCTTGGGGACAGGGGTGCTCTACGAGCAGTACTTC
NA,TRBD2,TRBJ2-1,TRBV4-3,CASSPTSGGYNEQFF,TGCGCCAGCAGCCCGACTAGCGGGGGGTACAATGAGCAGTTCTTC
NA,NA,TRBJ1-1,TRBV11-2,CASSLNDGTEAFF,TGTGCCAGCAGCTTAAACGACGGCACTGAAGCTTTCTTT
NA,NA,TRBJ1-1,TRBV10-1,CASSEFPLGGQAFF,TGCGCCAGCAGTGAGTTCCCATTAGGGGGGCAAGCTTTCTTT
NA,NA,TRBJ1-5,TRBV19,CAGGRYNQPQHF,TGTGCCGGGGGGAGATACAATCAGCCCCAGCATTTT
once,TRBD2,TRBJ2-1,TRBV7-9,CASRAGGGHNEQFF,TGTGCCAGCAGGGCGGGGGGCGGACACAATGAGCAGTTCTTC
once,NA,TRBJ2-6,TRBV11-3,CASSLAIGRVTGANVLTF,TGTGCCAGCAGCTTAGCCATAGGGCGCGTGACTGGGGCCAACGTCCTGACTTTC
NA,NA,TRBJ2-3,TRBV7-2,CASSLVGTDTQYF,TGTGCCAGCAGCTTAGTGGGCACAGATACGCAGTATTTT
NA,NA,TRBJ1-1,TRBV19,CASSQGPRGAEAFF,TGTGCCAGTAGTCAAGGACCGAGGGGGGCTGAAGCTTTCTTT
NA,NA,TRBJ1-3,TRBV6-1,CASSDSISGNTIYF,TGTGCCAGCAGTGACTCCATCTCTGGAAACACCATATATTTT
few,NA,TRBJ1-1,TRBV4-3,CASSHRGATEAFF,TGCGCCAGCAGCCATAGAGGGGCGACTGAAGCTTTCTTT
NA,TRBD1,TRBJ1-5,TRBV15,CATSGTDSGINQPQHF,TGTGCCACCAGCGGGACAGATTCTGGGATCAATCAGCCCCAGCATTTT
once,NA,TRBJ2-5,TRBV7-2,CASSLNWIAAETQYF,TGTGCCAGCAGCCTCAACTGGATCGCTGCAGAGACCCAGTACTTC
NA,NA,TRBJ2-1,TRBV11-2,CASSLTSNEQFF,TGTGCCAGCAGCTTAACTTCCAATGAGCAGTTCTTC
NA,NA,TRBJ2-7,TRBV2,CVSSSSTEQYF,TGTGTCAGCAGTTCTTCAACCGAGCAGTACTTC
NA,TRBD1,TRBJ1-2,TRBV9,CASSGSPHRGVASHGYTF,TGTGCCAGCAGCGGATCCCCCCACAGGGGGGTTGCTTCCCATGGCTACACCTTC
NA,NA,TRBJ1-1,TRBV5-5,CASSFKGSGVQGTEAFF,TGTGCCAGCAGCTTTAAGGGGAGTGGTGTCCAGGGCACTGAAGCTTTCTTT
many,NA,TRBJ1-1,TRBV19,CAIKEATENTEAFF,TGTGCCATTAAAGAGGCGACAGAGAACACTGAAGCTTTCTTT